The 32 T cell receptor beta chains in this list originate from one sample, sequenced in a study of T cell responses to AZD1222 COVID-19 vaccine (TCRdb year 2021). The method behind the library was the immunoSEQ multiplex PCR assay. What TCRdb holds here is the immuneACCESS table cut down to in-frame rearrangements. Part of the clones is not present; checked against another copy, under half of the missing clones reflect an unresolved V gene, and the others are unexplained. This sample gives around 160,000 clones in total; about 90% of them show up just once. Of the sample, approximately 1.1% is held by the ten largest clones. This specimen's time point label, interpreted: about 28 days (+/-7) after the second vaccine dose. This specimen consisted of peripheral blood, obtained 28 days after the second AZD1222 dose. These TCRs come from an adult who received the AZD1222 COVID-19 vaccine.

CDR3 nucleotide sequence: TGTGCCATCAGTGAGTCGAGACAGGGAGGCCTAAAGTCACCCCTCCACTTT. Translating gives CAISESRQGGLKSPLHF. V usage is TRBV10-3 and J usage is TRBJ1-6; 7 positions agree with TRBD1. This CDR3 region has 17 residues. V lost 0 bases, J lost 10 bases, and 12 bases stayed unmatched. Germline V gene data show CDR1 as ENHRY and CDR2 as SYGVKD.

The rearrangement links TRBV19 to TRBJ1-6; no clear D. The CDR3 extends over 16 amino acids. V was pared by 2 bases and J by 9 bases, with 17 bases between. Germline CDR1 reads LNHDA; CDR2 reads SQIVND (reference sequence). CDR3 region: CASSINLVTLGSPLHF. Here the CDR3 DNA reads TGTGCCAGTAGTATAAATCTGGTGACATTAGGTTCACCCCTCCACTTT.

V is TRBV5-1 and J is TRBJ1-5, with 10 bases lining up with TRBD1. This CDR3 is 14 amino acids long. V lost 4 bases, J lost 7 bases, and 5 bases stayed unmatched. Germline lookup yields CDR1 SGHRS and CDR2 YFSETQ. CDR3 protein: CASSPGTGDQPQHF. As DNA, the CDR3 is TGCGCCAGCAGCCCGGGGACAGGGGACCAGCCCCAGCATTTT.

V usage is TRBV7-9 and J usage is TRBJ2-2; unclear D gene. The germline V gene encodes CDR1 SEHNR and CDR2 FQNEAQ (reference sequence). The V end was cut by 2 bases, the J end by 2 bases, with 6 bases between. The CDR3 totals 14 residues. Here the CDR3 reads CASSLTSNTGELFF. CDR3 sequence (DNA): TGTGCCAGCAGCTTAACCAGTAACACCGGGGAGCTGTTTTTT.

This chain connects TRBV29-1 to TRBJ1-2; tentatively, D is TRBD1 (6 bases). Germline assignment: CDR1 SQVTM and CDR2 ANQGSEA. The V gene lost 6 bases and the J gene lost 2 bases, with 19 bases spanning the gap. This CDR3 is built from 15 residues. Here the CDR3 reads CSVAHTGGGNYGYTF. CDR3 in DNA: TGCAGCGTGGCTCATACCGGAGGGGGAAACTATGGCTACACCTTC.

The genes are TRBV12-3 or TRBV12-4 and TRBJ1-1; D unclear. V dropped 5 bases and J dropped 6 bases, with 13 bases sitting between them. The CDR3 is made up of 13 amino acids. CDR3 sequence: CASSPVGLPEAFF. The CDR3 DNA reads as TGTGCCAGCAGTCCCGTGGGCCTCCCTGAAGCTTTCTTT.

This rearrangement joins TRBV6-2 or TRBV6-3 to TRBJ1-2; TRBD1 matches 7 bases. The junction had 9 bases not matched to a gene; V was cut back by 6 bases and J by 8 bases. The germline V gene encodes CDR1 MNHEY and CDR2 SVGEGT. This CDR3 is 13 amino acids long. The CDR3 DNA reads TGTGCCAGCAGCCGTACAGGGGTCGGAGGCTACACCTTC. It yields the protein CASSRTGVGGYTF.

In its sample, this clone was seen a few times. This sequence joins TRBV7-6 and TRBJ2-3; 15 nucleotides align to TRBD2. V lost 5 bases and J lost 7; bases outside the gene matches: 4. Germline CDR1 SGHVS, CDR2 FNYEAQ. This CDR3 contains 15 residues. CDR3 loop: CASSGTSGGTYTQYF. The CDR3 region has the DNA TGTGCCAGCAGCGGGACTAGCGGGGGGACCTATACGCAGTATTTT.

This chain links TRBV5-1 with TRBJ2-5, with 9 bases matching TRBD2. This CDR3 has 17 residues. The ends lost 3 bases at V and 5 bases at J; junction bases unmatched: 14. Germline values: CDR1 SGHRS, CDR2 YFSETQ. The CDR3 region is CASSYTGSGGPWETQYF. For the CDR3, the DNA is TGCGCCAGCAGCTACACCGGGAGCGGGGGGCCGTGGGAGACCCAGTACTTC.

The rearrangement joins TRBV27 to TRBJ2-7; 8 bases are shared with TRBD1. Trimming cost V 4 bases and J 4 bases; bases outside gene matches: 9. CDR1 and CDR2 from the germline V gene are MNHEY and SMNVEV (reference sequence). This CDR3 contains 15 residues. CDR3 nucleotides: TGTGCCAGCAGTTGGAGTGCAGGGGGCCCTTACGAGCAGTACTTC. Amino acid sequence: CASSWSAGGPYEQYF.

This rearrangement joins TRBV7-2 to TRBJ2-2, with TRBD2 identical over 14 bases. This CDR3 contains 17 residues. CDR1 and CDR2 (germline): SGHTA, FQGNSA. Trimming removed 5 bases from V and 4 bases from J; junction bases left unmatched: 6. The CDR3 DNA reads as TGTGCCAGCAGCCAGACTAGCGGGGGGGCCTTCACCGGGGAGCTGTTTTTT. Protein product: CASSQTSGGAFTGELFF.

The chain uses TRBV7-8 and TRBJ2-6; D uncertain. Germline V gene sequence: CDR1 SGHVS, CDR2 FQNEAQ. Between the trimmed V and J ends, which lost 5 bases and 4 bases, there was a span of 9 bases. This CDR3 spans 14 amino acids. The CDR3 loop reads CASSRQVGANVLTF. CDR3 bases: TGTGCCAGCAGCCGGCAAGTGGGGGCCAACGTCCTGACTTTC.

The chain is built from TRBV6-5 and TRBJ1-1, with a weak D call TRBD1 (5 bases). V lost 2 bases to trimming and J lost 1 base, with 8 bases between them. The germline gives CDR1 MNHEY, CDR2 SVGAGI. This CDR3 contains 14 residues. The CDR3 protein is CASSYGDRNTEAFF. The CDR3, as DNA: TGTGCCAGCAGTTACGGGGACCGGAACACTGAAGCTTTCTTT.

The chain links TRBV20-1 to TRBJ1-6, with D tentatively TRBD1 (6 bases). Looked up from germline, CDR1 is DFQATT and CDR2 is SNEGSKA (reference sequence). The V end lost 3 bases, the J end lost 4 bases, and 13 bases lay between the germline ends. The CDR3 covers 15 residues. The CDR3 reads CSASEGGSYNSPLHF. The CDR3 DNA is TGCAGTGCTAGTGAGGGGGGCTCATATAATTCACCCCTCCACTTT.

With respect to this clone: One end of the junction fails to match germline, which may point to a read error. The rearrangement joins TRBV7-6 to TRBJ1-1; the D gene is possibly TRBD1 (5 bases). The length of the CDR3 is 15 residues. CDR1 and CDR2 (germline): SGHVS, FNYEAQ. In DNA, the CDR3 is TGTGCCAGCAGCTCCCGGGGGGAGACCGATCCCTCGCCAAGCTTT. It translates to CASSSRGETDPSPSF. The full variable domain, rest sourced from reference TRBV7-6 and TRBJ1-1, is GAGVSQSPRYKVTKRGQDVALRCDPISGHVSLYWYRQALGQGPEFLTYFNYEAQQDKSGLPNDRFSAERPEGSISTLTIQRTEQRDSAMYRCASSSRGETDPSPSFGQGTRLTVV.

The CDR3 sequence is CASSWDSQLSYNEQFF. The CDR3 bases are TGTGCCAGCAGCTGGGACAGCCAACTCTCCTACAATGAGCAGTTCTTC. The chain carries TRBV11-2 and TRBJ2-1, with TRBD1 identical over 7 bases. J lost 0 bases, V lost 4 bases, and 6 bases had no gene match. The CDR3 has 16 residues. Germline CDR1 is SGHAT and CDR2 is FQNNGV.

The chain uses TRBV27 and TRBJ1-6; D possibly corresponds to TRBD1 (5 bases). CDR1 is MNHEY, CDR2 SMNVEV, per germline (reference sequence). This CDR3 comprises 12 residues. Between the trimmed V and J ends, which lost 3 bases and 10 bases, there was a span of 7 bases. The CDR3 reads CASSFTGSPLHF. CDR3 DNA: TGTGCCAGCAGTTTCACAGGATCACCCCTCCACTTT.

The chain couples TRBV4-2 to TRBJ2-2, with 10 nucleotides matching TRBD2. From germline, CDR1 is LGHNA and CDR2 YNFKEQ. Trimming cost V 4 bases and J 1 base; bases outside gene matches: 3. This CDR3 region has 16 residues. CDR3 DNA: TGTGCCAGCAGCCCTCTAGCGGGGGAGAACACCGGGGAGCTGTTTTTT. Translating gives CASSPLAGENTGELFF.

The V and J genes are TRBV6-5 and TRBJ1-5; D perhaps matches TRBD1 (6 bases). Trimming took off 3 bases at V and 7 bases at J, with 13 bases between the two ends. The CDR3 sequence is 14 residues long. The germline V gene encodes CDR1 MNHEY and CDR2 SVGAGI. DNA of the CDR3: TGTGCCAGCAGTTATGCAGGGGTCGGACAGCCCCAGCATTTT. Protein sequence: CASSYAGVGQPQHF.

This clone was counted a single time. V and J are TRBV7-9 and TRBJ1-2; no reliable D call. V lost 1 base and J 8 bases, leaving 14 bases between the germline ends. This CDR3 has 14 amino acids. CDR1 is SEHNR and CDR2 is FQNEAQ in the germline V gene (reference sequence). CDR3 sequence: CASSLGETVRGYTF. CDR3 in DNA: TGTGCCAGCAGCTTAGGAGAGACGGTTCGCGGCTACACCTTC.

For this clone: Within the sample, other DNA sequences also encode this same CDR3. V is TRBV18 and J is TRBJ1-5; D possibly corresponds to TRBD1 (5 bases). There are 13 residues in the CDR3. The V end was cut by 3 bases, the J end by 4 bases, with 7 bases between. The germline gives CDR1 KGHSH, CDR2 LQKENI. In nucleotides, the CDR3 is TGTGCCAGCTCACCGGGGGGGAATCAGCCCCAGCATTTT. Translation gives CASSPGGNQPQHF. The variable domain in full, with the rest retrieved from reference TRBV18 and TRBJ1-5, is NAGVMQNPRHLVRRRGQEARLRCSPMKGHSHVYWYRQLPEEGLKFMVYLQKENIIDESGMPKERFSAEFPKEGPSILRIQQVVRGDSAAYFCASSPGGNQPQHFGDGTRLSIL.

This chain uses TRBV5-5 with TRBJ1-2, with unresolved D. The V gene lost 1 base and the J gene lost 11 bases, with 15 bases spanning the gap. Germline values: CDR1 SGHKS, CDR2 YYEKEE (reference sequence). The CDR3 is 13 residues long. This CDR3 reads CASSLWAADSYTF. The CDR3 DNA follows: TGTGCCAGCAGCTTGTGGGCGGCGGACTCTTACACCTTC.

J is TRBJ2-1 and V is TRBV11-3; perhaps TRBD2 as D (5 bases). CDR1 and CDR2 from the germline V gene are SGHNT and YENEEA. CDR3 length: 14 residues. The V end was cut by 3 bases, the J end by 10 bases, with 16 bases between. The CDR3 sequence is CASSLPGLSPEQFF. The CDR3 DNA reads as TGTGCCAGCAGCTTGCCCGGACTTTCACCCGAGCAGTTCTTC.

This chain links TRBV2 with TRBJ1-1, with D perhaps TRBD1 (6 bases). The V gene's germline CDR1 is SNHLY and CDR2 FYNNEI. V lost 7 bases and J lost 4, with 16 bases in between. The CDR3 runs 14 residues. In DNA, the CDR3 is TGTGCCAGCAAAGAACAGGGCTTGGCCACTGAAGCTTTCTTT. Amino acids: CASKEQGLATEAFF.

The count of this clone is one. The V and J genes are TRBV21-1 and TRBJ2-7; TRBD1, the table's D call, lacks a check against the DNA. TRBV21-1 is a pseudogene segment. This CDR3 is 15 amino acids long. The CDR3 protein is CASSWLRQFSYEQYF. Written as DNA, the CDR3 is TGTGCCAGCAGCTGGTTGCGACAGTTCTCCTACGAGCAGTACTTC.

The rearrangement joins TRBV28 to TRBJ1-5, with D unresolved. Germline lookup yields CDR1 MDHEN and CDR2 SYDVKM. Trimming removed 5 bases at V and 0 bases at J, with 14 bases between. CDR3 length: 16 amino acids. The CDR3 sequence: CASSPLKDYSNQPQHF. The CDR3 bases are TGTGCCAGCAGTCCCTTGAAGGATTATAGCAATCAGCCCCAGCATTTT.

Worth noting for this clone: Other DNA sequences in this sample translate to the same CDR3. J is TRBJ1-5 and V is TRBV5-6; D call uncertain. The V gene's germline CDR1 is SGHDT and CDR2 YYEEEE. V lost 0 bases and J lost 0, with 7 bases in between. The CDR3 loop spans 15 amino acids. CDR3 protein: CASSLGGNSNQPQHF. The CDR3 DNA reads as TGTGCCAGCAGCTTGGGAGGGAATAGCAATCAGCCCCAGCATTTT.

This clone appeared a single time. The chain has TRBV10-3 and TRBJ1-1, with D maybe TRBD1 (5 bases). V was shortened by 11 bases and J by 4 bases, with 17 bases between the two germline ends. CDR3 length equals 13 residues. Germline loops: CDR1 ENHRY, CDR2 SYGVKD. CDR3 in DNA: TGTGCCGTTCAGGGAGAGGGCGTCACTGAAGCTTTCTTT. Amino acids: CAVQGEGVTEAFF.

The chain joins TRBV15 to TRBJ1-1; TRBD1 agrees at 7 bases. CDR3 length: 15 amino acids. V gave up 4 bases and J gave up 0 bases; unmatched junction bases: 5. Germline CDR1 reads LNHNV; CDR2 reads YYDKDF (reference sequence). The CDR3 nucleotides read TGTGCCACCAGCAAAAGGGGGCGGGTGAACACTGAAGCTTTCTTT. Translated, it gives CATSKRGRVNTEAFF.

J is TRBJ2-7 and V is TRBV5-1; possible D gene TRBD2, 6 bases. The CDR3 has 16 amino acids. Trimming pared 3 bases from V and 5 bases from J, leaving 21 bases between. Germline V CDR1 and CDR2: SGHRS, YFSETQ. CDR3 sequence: CASSYGGGARVHEQYF. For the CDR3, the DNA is TGCGCCAGCAGCTACGGTGGCGGGGCCAGGGTCCACGAGCAGTACTTC.

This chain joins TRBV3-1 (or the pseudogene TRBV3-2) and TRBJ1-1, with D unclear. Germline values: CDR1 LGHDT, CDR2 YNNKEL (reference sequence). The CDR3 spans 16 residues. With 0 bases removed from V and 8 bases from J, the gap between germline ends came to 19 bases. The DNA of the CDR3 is TGTGCCAGCAGCCAAGATCTGTACGACCTAGGGTGGGAAGCTTTCTTT. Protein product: CASSQDLYDLGWEAFF.

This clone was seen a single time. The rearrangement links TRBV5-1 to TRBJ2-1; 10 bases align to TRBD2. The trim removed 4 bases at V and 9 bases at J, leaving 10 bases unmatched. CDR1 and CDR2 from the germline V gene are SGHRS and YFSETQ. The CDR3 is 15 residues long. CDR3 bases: TGCGCCAGCAGCCTAATAGCGGGGGGAGGAGGTGAGCAGTTCTTC. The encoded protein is CASSLIAGGGGEQFF.